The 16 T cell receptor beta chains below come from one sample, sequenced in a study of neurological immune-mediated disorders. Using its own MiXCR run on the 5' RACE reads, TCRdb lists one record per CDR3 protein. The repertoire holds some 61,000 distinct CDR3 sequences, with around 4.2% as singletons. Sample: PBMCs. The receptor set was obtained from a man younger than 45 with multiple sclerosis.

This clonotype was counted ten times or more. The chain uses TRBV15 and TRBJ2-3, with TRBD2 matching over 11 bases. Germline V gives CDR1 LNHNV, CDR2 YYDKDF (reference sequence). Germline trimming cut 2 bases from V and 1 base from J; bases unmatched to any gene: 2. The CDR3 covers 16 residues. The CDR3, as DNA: TGTGCCACCAGCAGAATAGCGGGGGGGGGCACAGATACGCAGTATTTT. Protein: CATSRIAGGGTDTQYF.

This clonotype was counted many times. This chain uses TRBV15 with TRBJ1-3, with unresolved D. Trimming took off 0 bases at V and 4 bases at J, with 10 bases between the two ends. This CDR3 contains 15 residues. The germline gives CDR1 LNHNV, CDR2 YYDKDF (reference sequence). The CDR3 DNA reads TGTGCCACCAGCAGAGATCTCGGTGGGGGAAACACCATATATTTT. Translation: CATSRDLGGGNTIYF.

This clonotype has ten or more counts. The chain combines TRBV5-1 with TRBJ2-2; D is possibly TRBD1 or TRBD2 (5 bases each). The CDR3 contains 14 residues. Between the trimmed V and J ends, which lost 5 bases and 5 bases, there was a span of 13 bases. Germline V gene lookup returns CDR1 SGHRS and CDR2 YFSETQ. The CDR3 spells CASSLSGATGELFF. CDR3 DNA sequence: TGCGCCAGCAGTTTGTCCGGGGCAACCGGGGAGCTGTTTTTT.

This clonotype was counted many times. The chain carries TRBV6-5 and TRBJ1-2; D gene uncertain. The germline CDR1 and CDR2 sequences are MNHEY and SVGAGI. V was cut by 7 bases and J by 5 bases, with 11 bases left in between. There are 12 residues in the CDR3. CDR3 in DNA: TGTGCCAGCACCAACGAGGGATATGGCTACACCTTC. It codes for CASTNEGYGYTF.

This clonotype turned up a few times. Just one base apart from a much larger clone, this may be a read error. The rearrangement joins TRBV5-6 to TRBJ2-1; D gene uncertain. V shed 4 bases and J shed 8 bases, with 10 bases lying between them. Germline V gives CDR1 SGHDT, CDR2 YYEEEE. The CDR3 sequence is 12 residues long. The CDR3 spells CASSELPDEQFF. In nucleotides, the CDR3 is TGTGCCAGCAGCGAACTCCCCGATGAGCAGTTCTTC.

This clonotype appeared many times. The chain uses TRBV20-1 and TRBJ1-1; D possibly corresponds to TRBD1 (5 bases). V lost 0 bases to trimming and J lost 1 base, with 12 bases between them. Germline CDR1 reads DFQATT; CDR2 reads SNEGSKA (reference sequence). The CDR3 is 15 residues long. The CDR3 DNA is TGCAGTGCTAGAGATCCTCAGGGAAAGAACACTGAAGCTTTCTTT. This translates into CSARDPQGKNTEAFF.

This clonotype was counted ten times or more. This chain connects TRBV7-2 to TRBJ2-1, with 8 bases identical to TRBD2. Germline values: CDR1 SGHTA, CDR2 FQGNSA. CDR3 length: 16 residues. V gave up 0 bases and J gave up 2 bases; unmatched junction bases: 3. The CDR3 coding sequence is TGTGCCAGCAGCTTAGCCCCGGGGGGGGCCTACAATGAGCAGTTCTTC. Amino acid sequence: CASSLAPGGAYNEQFF.

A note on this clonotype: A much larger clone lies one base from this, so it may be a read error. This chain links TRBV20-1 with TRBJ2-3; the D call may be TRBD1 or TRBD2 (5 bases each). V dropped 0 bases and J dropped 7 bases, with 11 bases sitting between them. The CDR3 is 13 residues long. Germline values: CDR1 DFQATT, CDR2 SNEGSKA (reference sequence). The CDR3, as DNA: TGCAGTGCTAGAGATCTAAAGGGACATACGCAGTATTTT. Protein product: CSARDLKGHTQYF.

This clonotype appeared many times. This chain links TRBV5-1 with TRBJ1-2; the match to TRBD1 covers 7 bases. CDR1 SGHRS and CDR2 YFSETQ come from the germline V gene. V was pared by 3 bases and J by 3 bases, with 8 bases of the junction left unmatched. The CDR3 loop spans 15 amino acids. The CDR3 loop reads CASSSGQSYDYGYTF. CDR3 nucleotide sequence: TGCGCCAGCAGCTCGGGACAGTCTTATGACTATGGCTACACCTTC.

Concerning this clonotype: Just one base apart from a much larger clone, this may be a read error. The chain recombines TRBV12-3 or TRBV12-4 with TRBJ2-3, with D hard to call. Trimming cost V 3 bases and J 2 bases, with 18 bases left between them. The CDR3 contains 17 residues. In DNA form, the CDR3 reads TGTGCCAGCAGTTTTAGTCTGGCTAGTGGTACCACAGATACGCAGTATTTT. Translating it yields CASSFSLASGTTDTQYF.

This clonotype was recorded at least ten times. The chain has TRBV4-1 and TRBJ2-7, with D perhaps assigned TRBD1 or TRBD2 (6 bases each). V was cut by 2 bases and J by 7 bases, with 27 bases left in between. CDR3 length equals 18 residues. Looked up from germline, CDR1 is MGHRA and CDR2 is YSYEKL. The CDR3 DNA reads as TGCGCCAGCAGCCAAACCATGCTTTCTGGGGGGCCCAGGAGAGAGCAGTACTTC. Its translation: CASSQTMLSGGPRREQYF.

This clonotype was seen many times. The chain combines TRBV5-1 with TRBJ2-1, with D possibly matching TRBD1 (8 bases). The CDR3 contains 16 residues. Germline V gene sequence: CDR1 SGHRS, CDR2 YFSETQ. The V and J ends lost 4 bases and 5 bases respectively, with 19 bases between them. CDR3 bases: TGCGCCAGCAGCCTAGCCCCACAGGGGGGGCACAATGAGCAGTTCTTC. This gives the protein CASSLAPQGGHNEQFF. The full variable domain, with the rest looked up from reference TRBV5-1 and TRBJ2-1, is KAGVTQTPRYLIKTRGQQVTLSCSPISGHRSVSWYQQTPGQGLQFLFEYFSETQRNKGNFPGRFSGRQFSNSRSEMNVSTLELGDSALYLCASSLAPQGGHNEQFFGPGTRLTVL.

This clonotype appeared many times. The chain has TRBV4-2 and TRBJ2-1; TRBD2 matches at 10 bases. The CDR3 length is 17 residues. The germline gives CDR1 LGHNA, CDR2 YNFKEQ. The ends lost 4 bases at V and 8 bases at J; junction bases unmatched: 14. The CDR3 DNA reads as TGTGCCAGCAGCCCTAAATTGGAGCGGGGGGGCCTTGATGAGCAGTTCTTC. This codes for CASSPKLERGGLDEQFF.

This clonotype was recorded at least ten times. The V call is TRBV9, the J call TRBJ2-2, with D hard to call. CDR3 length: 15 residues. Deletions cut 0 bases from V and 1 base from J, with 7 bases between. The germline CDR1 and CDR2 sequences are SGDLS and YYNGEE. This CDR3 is CASSVGGVNTGELFF. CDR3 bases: TGTGCCAGCAGCGTAGGGGGTGTGAACACCGGGGAGCTGTTTTTT.

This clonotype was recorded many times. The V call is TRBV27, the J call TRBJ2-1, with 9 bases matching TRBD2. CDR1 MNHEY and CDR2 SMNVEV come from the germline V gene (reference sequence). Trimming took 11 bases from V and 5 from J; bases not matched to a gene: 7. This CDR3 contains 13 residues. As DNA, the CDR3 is TGTGCCGGCACTAGCGGGTACGACAATGAGCAGTTCTTC. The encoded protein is CAGTSGYDNEQFF.

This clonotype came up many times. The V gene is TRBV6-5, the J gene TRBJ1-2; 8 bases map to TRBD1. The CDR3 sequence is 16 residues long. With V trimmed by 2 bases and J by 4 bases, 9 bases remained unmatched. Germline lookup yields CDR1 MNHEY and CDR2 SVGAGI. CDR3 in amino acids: CASSYVSGQGGYGYTF. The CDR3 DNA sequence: TGTGCCAGCAGTTACGTATCCGGACAGGGTGGCTATGGCTACACCTTC.